One sample yielded the 18 T cell receptor beta chains listed below, sequenced in a study of PD-1 blockade in classical Hodgkin lymphoma. Clones were read by immunoSEQ multiplex PCR, and TCRdb kept only the in-frame ones, dropping some. The sample yields 35,000 to 40,000 clones, about 86% seen once. Each and every patient relapsed after autologous stem cell transplantation, and patients got differing brentuximab vedotin exposure. The input for sequencing was peripheral blood mononuclear cells (PBMCs), taken before the second cycle of nivolumab. These receptors originate from a human donor with classical Hodgkin lymphoma.

V usage is TRBV10-3 and J usage is TRBJ2-1; tentatively, D is TRBD2 (6 bases). Germline assignment: CDR1 ENHRY and CDR2 SYGVKD. There are 15 residues in the CDR3. The V gene lost 9 bases and the J gene lost 4 bases, with 19 bases spanning the gap. Here the CDR3 reads CAIGKRSSEYNEQFF. The CDR3 DNA reads as TGTGCCATAGGAAAGAGGTCTAGCGAATACAATGAGCAGTTCTTC.

The chain employs TRBV11-2 and TRBJ1-2, with D possibly being TRBD1 (6 bases). Deletions cut 5 bases from V and 6 bases from J, with 13 bases between. Germline V lookup: CDR1 SGHAT, CDR2 FQNNGV. CDR3 length: 13 residues. The CDR3 DNA is TGTGCCAGCAGCACCGGGAGGGGGAATGGCTACACCTTC. Translating it yields CASSTGRGNGYTF.

This chain joins TRBV28 and TRBJ2-7; no clear D. V was pared by 5 bases and J by 1 base, with 18 bases between. Looked up from germline, CDR1 is MDHEN and CDR2 is SYDVKM. The CDR3 length is 16 residues. CDR3 sequence (DNA): TGTGCCAGCAGTGTGAGAGATGATTACTTATCCTACGAGCAGTACTTC. Protein product: CASSVRDDYLSYEQYF.

This chain connects TRBV6-1 to TRBJ1-2; D is possibly TRBD1 (6 bases). The V end lost 8 bases, the J end lost 4 bases, and 14 bases lay between the germline ends. This CDR3 is built from 13 residues. Germline-derived CDR1 and CDR2 are MNHNS and SASEGT. The CDR3 region has the DNA TGTGCCAGCGAGCACGGACAGAGCTATGGCTACACCTTC. Protein sequence: CASEHGQSYGYTF.

The J gene is TRBJ2-5, the V gene TRBV7-9; 8 bases agree with TRBD2. CDR1 is SEHNR and CDR2 is FQNEAQ in the germline V gene (reference sequence). The V and J ends lost 4 bases and 10 bases, in that order; junction bases with no gene match: 8. The CDR3 has 13 amino acids. CDR3 DNA: TGTGCCAGCAGCTCCCGGGGGGGTCCCGTCCAGTACTTC. Its protein product is CASSSRGGPVQYF.

This clone was seen a single time. The V and J genes are TRBV9 and TRBJ1-1; D call uncertain. The CDR3 runs to 14 residues. Trimming took 0 bases from V and 0 from J, leaving 6 bases between them. Germline V gene data show CDR1 as SGDLS and CDR2 as YYNGEE. The CDR3 nucleotides are TGTGCCAGCAGCGTAGCACAGTTGAACACTGAAGCTTTCTTT. Amino acid sequence: CASSVAQLNTEAFF.

This clone was recorded only once. This rearrangement joins TRBV27 to TRBJ2-1; D is ambiguous. CDR1 and CDR2 from the germline V gene are MNHEY and SMNVEV (reference sequence). This CDR3 has 13 amino acids. Trimming removed 4 bases from V and 6 bases from J, with 10 bases in between. The chain's CDR3 is CASSSPNTNEQFF. Here the CDR3 DNA reads TGTGCCAGCAGTTCCCCAAACACCAATGAGCAGTTCTTC.

This clone was picked up one time. The chain carries TRBV12-1 and TRBJ2-2. TRBV12-1 is marked as a pseudogene. This CDR3 is 22 amino acids long. The CDR3 spells CASSFDLAGKARGEGDTGELFF. The CDR3 nucleotides are TGTGCCAGCAGCTTTGACCTTGCGGGTAAAGCTAGGGGCGAAGGGGACACCGGGGAGCTGTTTTTT.

This clone was picked up one time. The chain has TRBV9 and TRBJ2-4; 7 bases are shared with TRBD1. Trimming at V came to 4 bases and at J to 8 bases, leaving 15 bases not matched to a gene. The CDR3 is 16 amino acids. Germline V gene sequence: CDR1 SGDLS, CDR2 YYNGEE. Written as DNA, the CDR3 is TGTGCCAGCAGCCCATGGACAGGTGAATTTAGAGACATTCAGTACTTC. This codes for CASSPWTGEFRDIQYF.

The chain recombines TRBV27 with TRBJ2-3; 9 bases agree with TRBD2. Looked up from germline, CDR1 is MNHEY and CDR2 is SMNVEV (reference sequence). Trimming removed 2 bases from V and 6 bases from J; junction bases left unmatched: 24. CDR3 length: 21 amino acids. CDR3 protein: CASSLRQMAGAGREGRDTQYF. The CDR3, as DNA: TGTGCCAGCAGTTTAAGGCAGATGGCAGGGGCTGGGCGGGAGGGCCGCGATACGCAGTATTTT.

V and J are TRBV14 and TRBJ2-2, with 7 bases lining up with TRBD2. Trimming cost V 1 base and J 8 bases; bases outside gene matches: 10. Per germline, CDR1 SGHDN and CDR2 FVKESK. CDR3 length: 16 residues. The CDR3 DNA is TGTGCCAGCAGCCAAGCCCCGACTAGCCGGGAGGGGGAGCTGTTTTTT. Translated, it gives CASSQAPTSREGELFF.

The rearrangement links TRBV29-1 to TRBJ2-5; TRBD1 matches 12 bases. CDR1 and CDR2 from the germline V gene are SQVTM and ANQGSEA. This CDR3 spans 15 amino acids. V was pared by 6 bases and J by 4 bases, with 9 bases of the junction left unmatched. For the CDR3, the DNA is TGCAGCGTGACTGGGGGACAGGGGGCGACAGAGACCCAGTACTTC. This translates into CSVTGGQGATETQYF. The variable domain in full, with the rest retrieved from reference TRBV29-1 and TRBJ2-5, is SAVISQKPSRDICQRGTSLTIQCQVDSQVTMMFWYRQQPGQSLTLIATANQGSEATYESGFVIDKFPISRPNLTFSTLTVSNMSPEDSSIYLCSVTGGQGATETQYFGPGTRLLVL.

V gene TRBV5-4 combines with J gene TRBJ2-7, with D possibly being TRBD2 (6 bases). V shed 4 bases and J shed 3 bases, with 11 bases lying between them. Germline V CDR1 and CDR2: SGHNT, YYREEE (reference sequence). The CDR3 loop spans 13 amino acids. The CDR3, as DNA: TGTGCCAGCAGCATCGACGGGGGCTACGAGCAGTACTTC. Translation: CASSIDGGYEQYF.

The V gene is TRBV6-1, the J gene TRBJ2-7, with 9 bases that match TRBD2. The trim removed 7 bases at V and 7 bases at J, leaving 14 bases unmatched. The CDR3 is 15 residues long. Germline CDR1 is MNHNS and CDR2 is SASEGT. CDR3 sequence (DNA): TGTGCCAGCAACCCTGGGGCTAGCGGGGCTTTAGAGCAGTACTTC. Encoded protein: CASNPGASGALEQYF.

The chain links TRBV6-1 to TRBJ1-3, with TRBD1 identical over 8 bases. The trim removed 3 bases at V and 8 bases at J, leaving 9 bases unmatched. Germline values: CDR1 MNHNS, CDR2 SASEGT. The CDR3 spans 15 residues. In DNA form, the CDR3 reads TGTGCCAGCAGTGATACGACAGGGGTCCTGGACACCATATATTTT. Residues: CASSDTTGVLDTIYF.

The CDR3 nucleotides are TGCAGCGTCCCTACAGGATACAATGAGCAGTTCTTC. Translating gives CSVPTGYNEQFF. This chain uses TRBV29-1 with TRBJ2-1; D is perhaps TRBD1 (5 bases). The CDR3 has 12 amino acids. Germline values: CDR1 SQVTM, CDR2 ANQGSEA. Between the trimmed V and J ends, which lost 6 bases and 4 bases, there was a span of 10 bases.

This chain connects TRBV5-4 to TRBJ2-3; D is unclear. Germline-derived CDR1 and CDR2 are SGHNT and YYREEE (reference sequence). The CDR3 sequence is 15 residues long. Deletions cut 0 bases from V and 0 bases from J, with 8 bases between. The CDR3 DNA is TGTGCCAGCAGCTTGGCCGGGCAGAGCACAGATACGCAGTATTTT. It is translated as CASSLAGQSTDTQYF.

V usage is TRBV29-1 and J usage is TRBJ2-7, with D hard to call. V was pared by 7 bases and J by 7 bases, with 11 bases between. CDR3 size: 10 residues. Germline values: CDR1 SQVTM, CDR2 ANQGSEA. CDR3 sequence (DNA): TGCAGCGCGTTAGTGGGGGAGCAGTACTTC. It encodes CSALVGEQYF.